Below, 25 T cell receptor beta chains from the same sample are listed, as sequenced in a study of molecular identifiers for immune sequencing clone quantification. TCRdb recomputed calls from the PCR reads with MiXCR, one row per CDR3 protein. This sample has approximately 36,000 distinct CDR3 sequences, with about a fifth found just once. Source material: naive CD8+ T cells from blood, with Jurkat cell RNA spiked in. Subset described: FACS-sorted CD8+CD4-CCR7+CD45RA+ naive T cells. These receptors were collected from a human donor in good health. Some libraries in this study had Jurkat cell RNA spiked in.

This clonotype came up many times. V gene TRBV29-1 combines with J gene TRBJ2-2; D gene unclear. Trimming cost V 3 bases and J 3 bases, with 2 bases left between them. The length of the CDR3 is 11 residues. Looked up from germline, CDR1 is SQVTM and CDR2 is ANQGSEA. The CDR3 DNA follows: TGCAGCGTTGAGGACACCGGGGAGCTGTTTTTT. It specifies CSVEDTGELFF.

The sample holds many counts of this clonotype. The V call is TRBV6-6, the J call TRBJ2-5; TRBD2 might be the D (6 bases). Germline values: CDR1 MNHNY, CDR2 SVGAGI (reference sequence). The CDR3 extends over 16 amino acids. With 2 bases removed from V and 1 base from J, the gap between germline ends came to 14 bases. The CDR3 here is CASSYPQDYLQETQYF. The CDR3 nucleotides read TGTGCCAGCAGTTACCCGCAGGACTACCTCCAAGAGACCCAGTACTTC.

This clonotype was found many times. The chain combines TRBV5-1 with TRBJ2-7; TRBD1 matches 7 bases. The ends lost 4 bases at V and 6 bases at J; junction bases unmatched: 10. The CDR3 consists of 14 residues. The germline gives CDR1 SGHRS, CDR2 YFSETQ. The CDR3 coding sequence is TGCGCCAGCAGCGGACAGGCTTTCGATGTCGAGCAGTACTTC. It encodes CASSGQAFDVEQYF.

Ten or more counts support this clonotype. This chain links TRBV4-3 with TRBJ1-3, with a tentative D call TRBD1 (6 bases). The germline V gene encodes CDR1 LGHNA and CDR2 YSLEER. The V end was cut by 3 bases, the J end by 4 bases, with 16 bases between. The CDR3 is 16 amino acids. CDR3 region: CASSHYLGTGGNTIYF. CDR3 nucleotide sequence: TGCGCCAGCAGCCATTATCTGGGCACAGGGGGAAACACCATATATTTT.

This clonotype has just one count. A single base separates this from a much larger clone, so it may be a read error. This chain uses TRBV27 with TRBJ2-7; no definite D call. The CDR3 has 14 amino acids. Germline-derived CDR1 and CDR2 are MNHEY and SMNVEV (reference sequence). The DNA of the CDR3 is TGTGCCAACAGTTTAGGGCTGGGGACCTACGAGCAGTACTTC. Its protein is CANSLGLGTYEQYF.

The chain carries TRBV28 and TRBJ2-3, with TRBD1 as a possible D gene (6 bases). Germline V gene lookup returns CDR1 MDHEN and CDR2 SYDVKM. Between the trimmed V and J ends, which lost 5 bases and 2 bases, there was a span of 14 bases. This CDR3 has 15 residues. The CDR3 coding sequence is TGTGCCAGCAGTAGGGGGAAGGGGCTCACAGATACGCAGTATTTT. Protein product: CASSRGKGLTDTQYF.

This clonotype has a handful of counts. The chain is built from TRBV5-6 and TRBJ2-5; 7 bases match TRBD1. The CDR3 has 14 amino acids. The J segment lost 7 bases and the V segment lost 3 bases, leaving 9 bases of the junction unmatched. Germline CDR1 and CDR2: SGHDT and YYEEEE. The CDR3 is CASSSPGQSVTQYF. The CDR3, as DNA: TGTGCCAGCAGCTCCCCGGGACAGAGTGTGACCCAGTACTTC.

The chain has TRBV12-3 or TRBV12-4 and TRBJ2-1; no clear D gene. Trimming cost V 6 bases and J 3 bases, with 15 bases left between them. This CDR3 has 15 amino acids. This CDR3 reads CASSMDPTGYNEQFF. Here the CDR3 DNA reads TGTGCCAGCAGCATGGACCCGACGGGCTACAATGAGCAGTTCTTC.

This clonotype appeared many times. The chain joins TRBV28 to TRBJ2-7, with TRBD1 identical over 10 bases. Germline V lookup: CDR1 MDHEN, CDR2 SYDVKM. This CDR3 comprises 17 residues. V lost 5 bases, J lost 7 bases, and 17 bases stayed unmatched. The CDR3 DNA reads TGTGCCAGCAGTGCATCTCTAGGGACAGGGGCCCCCAGGGAGCAGTACTTC. Translating it yields CASSASLGTGAPREQYF.

As for this clonotype: This may be a read error: a much more frequent sequence differs by one nucleotide. Since no conserved phenylalanine or tryptophan closes the CDR3, a read error is the likely cause. The chain has TRBV28 and TRBJ2-7; D possibly corresponds to TRBD1 (5 bases). The CDR3 spans 14 residues. The germline gives CDR1 MDHEN, CDR2 SYDVKM. Trimming cost V 5 bases and J 3 bases, with 14 bases left between them. The CDR3 loop is CASSPRTKIYEQYL. As DNA, the CDR3 is TGTGCCAGCAGTCCTCGGACAAAAATCTACGAGCAGTACCTC.

This clonotype showed up many times. The rearrangement links TRBV4-3 to TRBJ1-1; D gene ambiguous. The CDR3 length is 15 residues. Germline V gene data show CDR1 as LGHNA and CDR2 as YSLEER. The V end lost 0 bases, the J end lost 5 bases, and 13 bases lay between the germline ends. CDR3 DNA sequence: TGCGCCAGCAGCCAAGATTGGGCAGGTGTTACTGAAGCTTTCTTT. Encoded protein: CASSQDWAGVTEAFF.

This clonotype was recorded once. The chain is built from TRBV27 and TRBJ2-7, with D perhaps being TRBD1 or TRBD2 (5 bases each). With 4 bases removed from V and 5 bases from J, the gap between germline ends came to 15 bases. The germline V gene has CDR1 MNHEY and CDR2 SMNVEV (reference sequence). The CDR3 spans 14 residues. CDR3 region: CASSSYLGDHEQYF. CDR3 sequence (DNA): TGTGCCAGCAGTTCCTATTTGGGGGACCACGAGCAGTACTTC.

This clonotype was counted at least ten times. CDR3 sequence reads: CASSGMDGKYF. The DNA for the CDR3 is TGTGCCAGCAGCGGTATGGACGGGAAGTACTTC. V and J are TRBV9 and TRBJ2-7, with a weak D call TRBD2 (5 bases). CDR3 length equals 11 residues. V was cut by 3 bases and J by 11 bases, with 12 bases left in between. Germline-derived CDR1 and CDR2 are SGDLS and YYNGEE.

This clonotype was recorded at least ten times. The chain employs TRBV20-1 and TRBJ1-5; D remains unclear. The V and J ends lost 5 bases and 6 bases respectively, with 11 bases between them. Looked up from germline, CDR1 is DFQATT and CDR2 is SNEGSKA (reference sequence). The CDR3 runs to 12 residues. The CDR3 nucleotides read TGCAGTGCTCCGGACGTCGGTCAGCCCCAGCATTTT. As protein: CSAPDVGQPQHF.

Ten or more counts support this clonotype. V and J are TRBV6-1 and TRBJ2-1; perhaps TRBD2 as D (5 bases). The CDR3 spans 13 residues. V was clipped by 4 bases and J by 4 bases, with 8 bases between them. Germline values: CDR1 MNHNS, CDR2 SASEGT. CDR3 bases: TGTGCCAGCAGTGTCACTAGTTACAATGAGCAGTTCTTC. Translating gives CASSVTSYNEQFF.

The sample holds many counts of this clonotype. This sequence joins TRBV28 and TRBJ2-7, with TRBD2 as a possible D gene (7 bases). Germline CDR1 reads MDHEN; CDR2 reads SYDVKM. The V end lost 5 bases, the J end lost 1 base, and 15 bases lay between the germline ends. This CDR3 is 15 amino acids long. CDR3 nucleotides: TGTGCCAGCAGTCGTGCTGGGGGGGCGTCCTACGAGCAGTACTTC. Translation gives CASSRAGGASYEQYF.

This clonotype has at least ten counts. The chain uses TRBV12-3 or TRBV12-4 and TRBJ2-1; D is unclear. The CDR3 has 11 residues. Between the trimmed V and J ends, which lost 5 bases and 12 bases, there was a span of 11 bases. The chain's CDR3 is CASSPGIGQFF. CDR3 sequence (DNA): TGTGCCAGCAGTCCAGGAATTGGGCAGTTCTTC.

On this clonotype itself: A much larger clone lies one base from this, so it may be a read error. The V gene is TRBV7-2, the J gene TRBJ2-7; D unclear. Germline V lookup: CDR1 SGHTA, CDR2 FQGNSA. CDR3 length equals 13 residues. The DNA for the CDR3 is TGTGCCAGCAGCTTAGGGGCTTCCTACAAGCAGTACTTC. Translation: CASSLGASYKQYF.

In its sample, this clonotype was seen many times. This chain connects TRBV6-5 to TRBJ2-7, with 8 bases lining up with TRBD2. V shed 0 bases and J 2 bases; nucleotides not matched to a gene: 6. The CDR3 is 16 residues long. Germline V lookup: CDR1 MNHEY, CDR2 SVGAGI. The CDR3 region has the DNA TGTGCCAGCAGTTACTCGGTGACTAGCGAGCCCTACGAGCAGTACTTC. Amino acid sequence: CASSYSVTSEPYEQYF.

This clonotype was picked up many times. This sequence joins TRBV20-1 and TRBJ2-7, with 10 bases aligning to TRBD2. Losses at the gene ends were 1 base for V and 5 bases for J; bases not matched to a gene: 5. The CDR3 spans 14 residues. CDR1 DFQATT and CDR2 SNEGSKA come from the germline V gene (reference sequence). This CDR3 reads CSARVLAGKNEQYF. CDR3 sequence (DNA): TGCAGTGCTAGAGTACTAGCGGGAAAAAACGAGCAGTACTTC.

Details on this clonotype: Possible read error: a much larger clone is one base away. This chain links TRBV4-2 with TRBJ2-7, with 7 bases identical to TRBD2. The CDR3 is 14 residues long. Germline CDR1 and CDR2: LGHNA and YNFKEQ. CDR3 residues: CVSSQDGGEYEQYF. DNA of the CDR3: TGTGTCAGCAGCCAAGATGGGGGGGAGTACGAGCAGTACTTC.

This clonotype has ten or more counts. The chain uses TRBV20-1 and TRBJ2-1, with 7 bases lining up with TRBD1. This CDR3 spans 14 amino acids. V gave up 7 bases and J gave up 2 bases; unmatched junction bases: 8. Germline loops: CDR1 DFQATT, CDR2 SNEGSKA (reference sequence). CDR3 in amino acids: CSVVTGVTYNEQFF. CDR3 DNA: TGCAGTGTCGTAACAGGGGTCACCTACAATGAGCAGTTCTTC.

This chain links TRBV20-1 with TRBJ2-3; D is unclear. The V end lost 6 bases, the J end lost 0 bases, and 13 bases lay between the germline ends. Germline V gives CDR1 DFQATT, CDR2 SNEGSKA (reference sequence). The CDR3 consists of 14 residues. The CDR3: CSARGVASTDTQYF. CDR3 DNA sequence: TGCAGTGCCCGAGGAGTTGCTAGCACAGATACGCAGTATTTT.

This clonotype came up once. This may come from a read error, since a much larger clone is one base off. This chain links TRBV2 with TRBJ2-1; D might be TRBD1 (5 bases). There are 15 residues in the CDR3. Germline V gives CDR1 SNHLY, CDR2 FYNNEI. In DNA, the CDR3 is TGTGCCAGCTGCAAGGGCCAGGGTTCGCACAATGAGCAGTCCTTC. The encoded protein is CASCKGQGSHNEQSF.

As concerns this clonotype: The junction does not match germline at one end; this may be a read error. The chain is built from TRBV4-2 and TRBJ2-7; the match to TRBD2 covers 15 bases. The CDR3 covers 19 residues. CDR1 is LGHNA, CDR2 YNFKEQ, per germline. CDR3 in amino acids: CASSHLPGTSGRPLYEQCF. The DNA for the CDR3 is TGTGCCAGCAGCCACCTTCCCGGGACTAGCGGGAGGCCCCTCTACGAGCAGTGCTTC.